This entry lists 27 T cell receptor beta chains sequenced from one sample in a study of blood T cell repertoires in COVID-19. Repertoires were generated with immunoSEQ multiplex PCR, while TCRdb's copy carries only in-frame clones and drops some. The sample includes about 40,000 clones, about four fifths of them seen just once. Sequenced material: peripheral blood. The receptors here all came from a woman in her sixties or seventies with acute or convalescent COVID-19.

Only a few counts were recorded for this clone. V and J are TRBV20-1 and TRBJ2-7, with TRBD2 as a possible D gene (6 bases). This CDR3 contains 14 residues. V lost 3 bases and J lost 2, with 14 bases in between. The germline CDR1 and CDR2 sequences are DFQATT and SNEGSKA (reference sequence). The CDR3 is CSASYLGGAYEQYF. For the CDR3, the DNA is TGCAGTGCTAGTTATCTGGGAGGAGCCTACGAGCAGTACTTC.

The V and J genes are TRBV6-5 and TRBJ2-7; D call uncertain. The germline CDR1 and CDR2 sequences are MNHEY and SVGAGI. Between the trimmed V and J ends, which lost 6 bases and 2 bases, there was a span of 17 bases. The CDR3 extends over 15 amino acids. The CDR3 sequence: CASRKLPEFAYEQYF. Here the CDR3 DNA reads TGTGCCAGCAGGAAGCTCCCCGAATTTGCCTACGAGCAGTACTTC.

This clone occurred once. This chain connects TRBV18 to TRBJ1-1; D uncertain. This CDR3 is 16 amino acids long. V lost 0 bases and J 1 base, leaving 12 bases between the germline ends. Germline CDR1 KGHSH, CDR2 LQKENI. The CDR3 DNA sequence: TGTGCCAGCTCACCACCTGATCTCTACGGGAACACTGAAGCTTTCTTT. It specifies CASSPPDLYGNTEAFF.

V is TRBV6-2 or TRBV6-3 and J is TRBJ2-3; D unresolved. V gave up 2 bases and J gave up 2 bases, with 8 bases separating them. This CDR3 is built from 14 residues. CDR1 is MNHEY, CDR2 SVGEGT, per germline. The chain's CDR3 is CASSYVQDTDTQYF. CDR3 DNA sequence: TGTGCCAGCAGTTACGTGCAGGACACAGATACGCAGTATTTT.

This rearrangement joins TRBV29-1 to TRBJ2-5; 11 positions match TRBD1. Germline V lookup: CDR1 SQVTM, CDR2 ANQGSEA. After removal of 7 bases from V and 1 base from J, the junction contained 5 bases not matched to a gene. This CDR3 spans 14 amino acids. CDR3 region: CSGKDRGPQETQYF. In DNA, the CDR3 is TGCAGCGGGAAGGACAGGGGGCCCCAAGAGACCCAGTACTTC.

The rearrangement uses TRBV29-1 and TRBJ1-1, with 10 nucleotides matching TRBD1. V shed 6 bases, J shed 4 bases, and the junction held 5 bases outside the gene matches. The CDR3 extends over 13 amino acids. Per the germline V gene, CDR1 is SQVTM and CDR2 is ANQGSEA. CDR3 amino acids: CSVRTGGGTEAFF. CDR3 DNA: TGCAGCGTACGGACAGGGGGAGGCACTGAAGCTTTCTTT.

This clone came up once. The chain couples TRBV6-5 to TRBJ1-2; TRBD1 aligns across 7 bases. CDR1 and CDR2 from the germline V gene are MNHEY and SVGAGI. The CDR3 runs 13 residues. Losses at the gene ends were 5 bases for V and 9 bases for J; bases not matched to a gene: 9. For the CDR3, the DNA is TGTGCCAGCAGTACTACCGGGACAGCGAGCTACACCTTC. Amino acids: CASSTTGTASYTF.

In nucleotides, the CDR3 is TGTGCCAGTGGAGACGGAGCCTACGAGCAGTACTTC. It translates to CASGDGAYEQYF. The chain links TRBV12-3 or TRBV12-4 to TRBJ2-7, with D uncertain. There are 12 residues in the CDR3. V was clipped by 9 bases and J by 2 bases, with 11 bases between them.

The gene calls are TRBV3-1 (or the pseudogene TRBV3-2) and TRBJ2-2; 7 bases agree with TRBD1. CDR3 length equals 15 residues. CDR1 and CDR2 (germline): LGHDT, YNNKEL (reference sequence). V lost 6 bases to trimming and J lost 4 bases; unmatched junction nucleotides: 8. The chain's CDR3 is CASRRSGTATGELFF. The CDR3 DNA is TGTGCCAGCAGACGCTCTGGGACAGCCACCGGGGAGCTGTTTTTT.

CDR3 sequence: CASGQGVACSYEQYF. The CDR3 DNA reads as TGTGCCAGCGGACAGGGGGTGGCTTGCTCCTACGAGCAGTACTTC. The genes are TRBV21-1 and TRBJ2-7; no check of the table's D call, TRBD1, against the DNA was made. TRBV21-1 is a documented pseudogene. CDR3 length: 15 residues.

This rearrangement joins TRBV6-1 to TRBJ1-2; no clear D gene. V lost 1 base to trimming and J lost 7 bases, with 13 bases between them. The CDR3 contains 14 residues. Germline CDR1 is MNHNS and CDR2 is SASEGT. CDR3: CASSEGPAVRGYTF. CDR3 in DNA: TGTGCCAGCAGTGAAGGGCCCGCGGTCCGTGGCTACACCTTC.

The chain recombines TRBV6-5 with TRBJ2-7; maybe TRBD1 (7 bases). The V gene's germline CDR1 is MNHEY and CDR2 SVGAGI. Between the trimmed V and J ends, which lost 6 bases and 0 bases, there was a span of 15 bases. CDR3 length: 15 amino acids. The CDR3 spells CASRTPGGSSYEQYF. The CDR3, as DNA: TGTGCCAGCAGGACCCCAGGGGGGAGCTCCTACGAGCAGTACTTC.

CDR3 nucleotide sequence: TGTGCCAGCGCGGTCGGGAGGCAGGGATTGGGAAGTAATTCACCCCTCCACTTT. The encoded protein is CASAVGRQGLGSNSPLHF. The V and J genes are TRBV7-8 and TRBJ1-6; possible D gene TRBD1, 5 bases. The CDR3 loop spans 18 amino acids. V gave up 8 bases and J gave up 6 bases, with 26 bases separating them. Germline V gene lookup returns CDR1 SGHVS and CDR2 FQNEAQ.

This chain joins TRBV9 and TRBJ1-4; D is perhaps TRBD1 (5 bases). CDR3 length: 16 residues. Trimming cost V 4 bases and J 4 bases, with 17 bases left between them. Germline V gives CDR1 SGDLS, CDR2 YYNGEE. For the CDR3, the DNA is TGTGCCAGCAGCCGGGACTTTCCTGGGAGTAATGAAAAACTGTTTTTT. Translated, it gives CASSRDFPGSNEKLFF.

This clone was detected only once. An end of the junction differs from the germline gene, which may be a read error. The chain combines TRBV19 with TRBJ1-1; 10 bases are shared with TRBD1. Germline CDR1 and CDR2: LNHDA and SQIVND (reference sequence). The CDR3 runs to 17 residues. The CDR3: CASSQRRTGGMKTEAFF. The CDR3 nucleotides read TGTGCCAGTAGCCAGAGACGGACAGGGGGGATGAAGACTGAAGCTTTCTTT. Supplemented by reference TRBV19 and TRBJ1-1, the full variable domain reads DGGITQSPKYLFRKEGQNVTLSCEQNLNHDAMYWYRQDPGQGLRLIYYSQIVNDFQKGDIAEGYSVSREKKESFPLTVTSAQKNPTAFYLCASSQRRTGGMKTEAFFGQGTRLTVV.

V gene TRBV5-8 combines with J gene TRBJ2-1; D unclear. The CDR3 is 11 residues long. The germline V gene has CDR1 SGHTS and CDR2 YDEGEE. The V end was cut by 1 base, the J end by 11 bases, with 7 bases between. Here the CDR3 DNA reads TGTGCCAGCAGCTTGCATCCAAAGCAGTTCTTC. Translated, it gives CASSLHPKQFF.

V gene TRBV2 combines with J gene TRBJ2-2; TRBD1 is a possible D gene (5 bases). The V and J ends lost 5 bases and 5 bases respectively, with 15 bases between them. CDR1 is SNHLY and CDR2 is FYNNEI in the germline V gene. This CDR3 has 15 amino acids. CDR3 in DNA: TGTGCCAGCAGTAGGGGTAGGAAAGGAACCGGGGAGCTGTTTTTT. Residues: CASSRGRKGTGELFF.

The chain combines TRBV19 with TRBJ1-1, with D unresolved. Germline CDR1 LNHDA, CDR2 SQIVND (reference sequence). Trimming took off 8 bases at V and 4 bases at J, with 14 bases between the two ends. This CDR3 contains 13 residues. The CDR3 sequence: CASALRTVTEAFF. CDR3 coding DNA: TGTGCCAGTGCCCTTAGAACAGTCACTGAAGCTTTCTTT.

This clone has a handful of counts. The CDR3 loop reads CASSLAPQGQETQYF. CDR3 DNA sequence: TGTGCCAGCAGCTTAGCCCCACAGGGCCAAGAGACCCAGTACTTC. The chain joins TRBV7-9 to TRBJ2-5; possible D gene TRBD1, 6 bases. Germline assignment: CDR1 SEHNR and CDR2 FQNEAQ (reference sequence). Trimming shortened V by 0 bases and J by 1 base, and 9 bases separated the two germline ends. The CDR3 has 15 residues.

V usage is TRBV6-1 and J usage is TRBJ2-3; 10 positions agree with TRBD2. Germline-derived CDR1 and CDR2 are MNHNS and SASEGT. The V and J ends lost 3 bases and 5 bases, in that order; junction bases with no gene match: 5. This CDR3 spans 15 amino acids. The CDR3 reads CASSDLAGAIDTQYF. CDR3 sequence (DNA): TGTGCCAGCAGTGACCTAGCGGGAGCAATAGATACGCAGTATTTT.

The chain employs TRBV18 and TRBJ2-5, with TRBD1 matching over 8 bases. Germline V gives CDR1 KGHSH, CDR2 LQKENI. The CDR3 has 18 amino acids. V lost 1 base, J lost 5 bases, and 15 bases stayed unmatched. DNA for the CDR3: TGTGCCAGCTCACCACGGCGCGAGGGACAGGTAATATCGGAGACCCAGTACTTC. Residues: CASSPRREGQVISETQYF.

The gene calls are TRBV12-3 or TRBV12-4 and TRBJ1-2, with TRBD1 as a possible D gene (5 bases). The CDR3 length is 11 residues. Trimming left V 6 bases short and J 9 bases short, with 11 bases between. The chain's CDR3 is CASSRDRSYTF. Here the CDR3 DNA reads TGTGCCAGCAGCAGGGATCGGAGCTACACCTTC.

This clone was seen only a few times. The genes are TRBV30 and TRBJ1-3; possible D gene TRBD1, 6 bases. This CDR3 has 15 residues. Germline V gives CDR1 GTSNPN, CDR2 SVGIG (reference sequence). Trimming cost V 2 bases and J 1 base, with 12 bases left between them. CDR3: CAWSKDRLSGNTIYF. CDR3 nucleotide sequence: TGTGCCTGGAGTAAGGACAGATTGTCTGGAAACACCATATATTTT. Drawing the rest from reference TRBV30 and TRBJ1-3, the complete variable domain is SQTIHQWPATLVQPVGSPLSLECTVEGTSNPNLYWYRQAAGRGLQLLFYSVGIGQISSEVPQNLSASRPQDRQFILSSKKLLLSDSGFYLCAWSKDRLSGNTIYFGEGSWLTVV.

The chain couples TRBV4-1 to TRBJ2-1, with 8 positions matching TRBD2. Germline lookup yields CDR1 MGHRA and CDR2 YSYEKL. Unmatched junction bases numbered 7, after V lost 2 bases and J lost 4 bases. The CDR3 extends over 16 amino acids. The CDR3 protein is CASSQYSGALYNEQFF. The CDR3 DNA reads TGCGCCAGCAGCCAATATAGCGGGGCCCTTTACAATGAGCAGTTCTTC.

This clone came up once. This chain joins TRBV6-5 and TRBJ1-2; perhaps TRBD1 as D (5 bases). Germline loops: CDR1 MNHEY, CDR2 SVGAGI. The CDR3 length is 13 residues. The ends were cut back, 10 bases at V and 4 bases at J, with 16 bases in the middle. CDR3 in amino acids: CATNRGVRYGYTF. In nucleotides, the CDR3 is TGTGCCACCAACCGGGGGGTACGCTATGGCTACACCTTC.

The chain has TRBV3-1 (or the pseudogene TRBV3-2) and TRBJ2-7, with a tentative D call TRBD2 (6 bases). Looked up from germline, CDR1 is LGHDT and CDR2 is YNNKEL (reference sequence). The CDR3 has 13 amino acids. With 1 base removed from V and 3 bases from J, the gap between germline ends came to 7 bases. The CDR3 reads CASSQVGGYEQYF. The CDR3 DNA reads as TGTGCCAGCAGCCAAGTGGGGGGCTACGAGCAGTACTTC.

The chain employs TRBV4-2 and TRBJ2-2, with D perhaps TRBD1 (5 bases). The CDR3 is made up of 16 amino acids. Per germline, CDR1 LGHNA and CDR2 YNFKEQ. The V gene lost 1 base and the J gene lost 2 bases, with 11 bases spanning the gap. For the CDR3, the DNA is TGTGCCAGCAGCCAAGGGCAGGGCTTAAACACCGGGGAGCTGTTTTTT. Amino acid sequence: CASSQGQGLNTGELFF.